The entry below gives a single T cell receptor beta chain sequence along with its context. Clones were read by immunoSEQ multiplex PCR, and TCRdb kept only the in-frame ones, dropping some. The sample records 80,000 to 100,000 clones, roughly nine tenths being singletons. This sample was included in a study of blood T cell repertoires in COVID-19. Germline V gene lookup returns CDR1 MNHEY and CDR2 SMNVEV (reference sequence). This CDR3 has 14 amino acids. Unmatched junction bases numbered 5, after V lost 5 bases and J lost 4 bases. The chain uses TRBV27 and TRBJ1-2, with 9 bases matching TRBD1. The sequenced sample consisted of peripheral blood. This TCR was sampled from a middle-aged man with acute or convalescent COVID-19. For the CDR3, the DNA is TGTGCCAGCAGTCCCTCGACAGGGGGCTATGGCTACACCTTC. Its protein product is CASSPSTGGYGYTF.